This T cell receptor beta chain was recovered during a study of STAT5B mutations in CD4+ large granular lymphocyte leukemia. The CDR3 covers 15 residues. With 6 bases clipped from V and 2 bases from J, the junction kept 6 bases outside the gene matches. Germline loops: CDR1 ENHRY, CDR2 SYGVKD. Per the study methods: Productive clonotypes were detectable down to 2.59 x 10-5 frequency. Repertoires were generated with immunoSEQ multiplex PCR, while TCRdb's copy carries only in-frame clones and drops some. D and trimming were read from the DNA, whereas the V and J calls and clone size are those reported in that table. The profile shows over 30,000 clones, around 81% of them singletons.

V and J are TRBV10-3 and TRBJ2-2; 7 bases match TRBD1. This sequence was found in a human donor in good health. Specimen: CD4+ T cells from blood buffy coats. CDR3 protein: CAISPGQSNTGELFF. CDR3 sequence (DNA): TGTGCCATCAGCCCGGGACAGAGTAACACCGGGGAGCTGTTTTTT.